The clone carrying this TCR beta chain was observed a few times. CDR1 and CDR2 (germline): SGHTA, FQGTGA. V was trimmed by 5 bases and J by 4 bases, leaving 9 bases between them. The CDR3 runs 13 residues. This sample is part of a study of blood T cell repertoires in COVID-19. Across the study: Sample material is recorded as cDNA or gDNA derived from T cells, B-cell-depleted T cells, or PBMCs.

In the authors' workflow: Scientists estimated how many nucleated cells there were by amplifying reference gene primers. Repertoires were generated with immunoSEQ multiplex PCR, while TCRdb's copy carries only in-frame clones and drops some. For V, J and clone size, that table is used; D and trimming come from the DNA. Of roughly 260,000 clones listed, approximately 86% are singletons. The sequence was obtained from a woman younger than 30 with acute or convalescent COVID-19. Sequencing was performed on peripheral blood. The rearrangement joins TRBV7-3 to TRBJ1-5; a weak D match, TRBD1 (5 bases). DNA for the CDR3: TGTGCCAGCAGCCCGGGGGAGAATCAGCCCCAGCATTTT. It codes for CASSPGENQPQHF.